This T cell receptor beta chain was sequenced during a study of blood T cells in healthy people across ages. Study conclusions and caveats: Fewer expanded clones and more diversity marked long-lived versus aged donors.

In regard to this clonotype: Its antigen is not identified.

With a J-beta primer mix and a sample-barcoded 5' primer, a second PCR ran about 6 to 11 cycles. Carrying 12 random nucleotides, a template-switch adaptor labeled each individual cDNA molecule. One entry per CDR3 protein results from TCRdb running MiXCR on the 5' RACE reads. Seen here are approximately 1,100,000 distinct CDR3 sequences, over 35% observed once, and the top ten hold 15% to 20%. Drawing of peripheral blood yielded roughly 9.3 milliliters from each donor. Samples each had at least 5.5 micrograms of total RNA extracted. V lost 5 bases and J lost 1, with 13 bases in between. The CDR3 has 15 residues. Germline values: CDR1 SGHTA, CDR2 FQGNSA.

The chain is built from TRBV7-2 and TRBJ2-3, with D possibly being TRBD2 (6 bases). This clonotype originated in an older woman in good health. The specimen sequenced was blood. CDR3 DNA sequence: TGTGCCAGCAGCAAGACTAGTGGTGGCACAGATACGCAGTATTTT. Protein product: CASSKTSGGTDTQYF.